Listed here are 13 T cell receptor beta chains from one sample, sequenced in a study of cytomegalovirus exposure and HLA in healthy donors. Data came from immunoSEQ multiplex PCR; TCRdb stores just in-frame clones and leaves some out. The sample has 200,000 to 250,000 clones; roughly 83% are singletons. The sample taken for sequencing was PBMCs. The receptors originated from a woman in her twenties or thirties in good health and CMV-seropositive.

The chain combines TRBV29-1 with TRBJ2-7; 10 bases agree with TRBD2. The V segment lost 5 bases and the J segment 5 bases; nucleotides outside the gene matches: 9. CDR1 SQVTM and CDR2 ANQGSEA come from the germline V gene. This CDR3 is built from 14 residues. The CDR3 sequence: CSVQLSGRVHEQYF. Here the CDR3 DNA reads TGCAGCGTTCAACTCAGCGGGAGGGTCCACGAGCAGTACTTC.

This clone was found once. V usage is TRBV5-5 and J usage is TRBJ2-7; 7 bases are a match to TRBD1. The germline V gene encodes CDR1 SGHKS and CDR2 YYEKEE (reference sequence). Trimming removed 4 bases from V and 4 bases from J; junction bases left unmatched: 14. The CDR3 consists of 16 residues. The CDR3 nucleotides are TGTGCCAGCAGCCTAAAAACACAGGACAGGATATACGAGCAGTACTTC. It translates to CASSLKTQDRIYEQYF.

This clone was seen repeatedly, ten times or more. The rearrangement joins TRBV5-6 to TRBJ1-1; possible D gene TRBD1, 6 bases. Germline lookup yields CDR1 SGHDT and CDR2 YYEEEE. Trimming stripped 2 bases from V and 2 bases from J, with 16 bases between. The CDR3 runs 16 residues. The CDR3 here is CASSFGGRGSNTEAFF. In nucleotides, the CDR3 is TGTGCCAGCAGCTTCGGGGGGCGCGGGTCCAACACTGAAGCTTTCTTT.

The genes are TRBV18 and TRBJ1-5; tentative D call: TRBD1 (5 bases). The germline gives CDR1 KGHSH, CDR2 LQKENI. V was shortened by 2 bases and J by 2 bases, with 13 bases between the two germline ends. The length of the CDR3 is 16 residues. CDR3 nucleotides: TGTGCCAGCTCACCAGTGGCGGGGCGCGGCAATCAGCCCCAGCATTTT. Translating it yields CASSPVAGRGNQPQHF.

V and J are TRBV2 and TRBJ1-4; a possible D gene is TRBD1 (5 bases). Germline values: CDR1 SNHLY, CDR2 FYNNEI. V shed 7 bases and J shed 7 bases, with 16 bases lying between them. This CDR3 spans 14 amino acids. In DNA form, the CDR3 reads TGTGCCAGCACTCAGGGAGGGCTTGGTGAAAAACTGTTTTTT. Its translation is CASTQGGLGEKLFF.

This clone was observed a single time. This CDR3 is CSADPTGSYEGYTF. CDR3 in DNA: TGCAGCGCGGACCCGACAGGGAGTTATGAGGGCTACACCTTC. The rearrangement uses TRBV29-1 and TRBJ1-2, with 7 bases fitting TRBD1. This CDR3 is built from 14 residues. V was clipped by 7 bases and J by 8 bases; unmatched bases: 16. The germline CDR1 and CDR2 sequences are SQVTM and ANQGSEA.

This rearrangement joins TRBV28 to TRBJ1-1; 7 bases map to TRBD1. The CDR3 has 15 amino acids. The V segment lost 3 bases and the J segment 3 bases; nucleotides outside the gene matches: 7. The germline CDR1 and CDR2 sequences are MDHEN and SYDVKM. The CDR3: CASSFFRGYDTEAFF. CDR3 sequence (DNA): TGTGCCAGCAGTTTCTTCAGGGGGTATGACACTGAAGCTTTCTTT.

This chain joins TRBV4-3 and TRBJ2-5; 9 bases match TRBD1. CDR3 size: 13 residues. Per germline, CDR1 LGHNA and CDR2 YSLEER. The ends lost 5 bases at V and 5 bases at J; junction bases unmatched: 3. The CDR3 sequence: CASSRDREETQYF. The CDR3 coding sequence is TGCGCCAGCAGCAGGGACAGGGAGGAGACCCAGTACTTC.

V is TRBV5-1 and J is TRBJ2-1, with TRBD2 as a possible D gene (6 bases). Per the germline V gene, CDR1 is SGHRS and CDR2 is YFSETQ. The CDR3 totals 13 residues. Trimming removed 6 bases from V and 6 bases from J, with 13 bases in between. The CDR3 spells CASKEGGINEQFF. In DNA, the CDR3 is TGCGCCAGCAAGGAGGGAGGAATCAATGAGCAGTTCTTC.

The rearrangement links TRBV29-1 to TRBJ2-1; a possible D gene is TRBD2 (9 bases). Germline V gives CDR1 SQVTM, CDR2 ANQGSEA. This CDR3 is built from 14 residues. V dropped 7 bases and J dropped 7 bases, with 20 bases sitting between them. The CDR3: CSGVQGAGGNEQFF. In DNA form, the CDR3 reads TGCAGCGGGGTTCAGGGGGCGGGAGGGAATGAGCAGTTCTTC.

V gene TRBV7-9 combines with J gene TRBJ2-7; D perhaps matches TRBD1 (6 bases). Trimming took 8 bases from V and 0 from J, leaving 20 bases between them. The CDR3 is 16 amino acids. Germline V gene sequence: CDR1 SEHNR, CDR2 FQNEAQ (reference sequence). The CDR3 DNA sequence: TGTGCCAGCGCTAAGCCAACAGGGACCAGCTCCTACGAGCAGTACTTC. Translation gives CASAKPTGTSSYEQYF.

The chain links TRBV18 to TRBJ2-7; D unclear. V was pared by 0 bases and J by 0 bases, with 18 bases between. This CDR3 has 18 amino acids. Germline V lookup: CDR1 KGHSH, CDR2 LQKENI. For the CDR3, the DNA is TGTGCCAGCTCACCACCGGTCTTACTCGGCGGAAACTCCTACGAGCAGTACTTC. Protein product: CASSPPVLLGGNSYEQYF.

CDR3 sequence (DNA): TGTGCCAGCAGCATCACACCAGGGGATAACTATGGCTACACCTTC. It yields the protein CASSITPGDNYGYTF. The chain employs TRBV5-6 and TRBJ1-2; a weak D match, TRBD1 (6 bases). The CDR3 has 15 amino acids. Trimming took 4 bases from V and 1 from J, leaving 14 bases between them. Germline V CDR1 and CDR2: SGHDT, YYEEEE. Drawing the rest from reference TRBV5-6 and TRBJ1-2, the complete variable domain is DAGVTQSPTHLIKTRGQQVTLRCSPKSGHDTVSWYQQALGQGPQFIFQYYEEEERQRGNFPDRFSGHQFPNYSSELNVNALLLGDSALYLCASSITPGDNYGYTFGSGTRLTVV.